This TCR beta chain was profiled in a study of cytomegalovirus exposure and HLA in healthy donors. The overall study: Earlier, some 200 million T cells were analyzed, and around 100 million unique TCR beta sequences were found among them. The Caucasian-associated ancestry cluster contained 81% of the approximately 390 genotyped donors. Study-level points and caveats: Reports indicate that TCR beta sequences accurately predicted the HLA-A and HLA-B alleles of most subjects. A few V segments could not be told apart, such as TRBV6-2 and TRBV6-3, and were left out.

As for this clone: Its target is unknown.

Germline loops: CDR1 MNHEY, CDR2 SVGAGI. With V trimmed by 5 bases and J by 7 bases, 4 bases remained unmatched. The CDR3 has 15 amino acids. Researchers ran the PCR with 60 Vbeta and 13 Jbeta primers. Generated by immunoSEQ multiplex PCR, the TCRdb table keeps only in-frame clones and is missing some. The sample has 100,000 to 150,000 clones, approximately 71% seen once. The receptor was derived from a woman aged 45-65 years in good health and CMV-seronegative. Sequencing was carried out using PBMCs. The chain recombines TRBV6-5 with TRBJ2-1, with 14 bases fitting TRBD2. In nucleotides, the CDR3 is TGTGCCAGCAGTCCGGGACTAGCGGGAGTTAATGAGCAGTTCTTC. Protein: CASSPGLAGVNEQFF.